The rows below give T cell receptor beta chains drawn from one sample of a study of blood T cell repertoires in COVID-19. Some clones are missing from TCRdb's copy, which holds only in-frame ones; the method was immunoSEQ multiplex PCR. This sample has 150,000 to 200,000 clones, with roughly 88% found just once. The sample was peripheral blood. Every receptor here comes from a man aged 55 to 70 with acute or convalescent COVID-19. CDR3s include the opening cysteine and the closing phenylalanine or tryptophan. D genes are given only for firm matches. The size entry is marked missing in some rows and otherwise reads once, few, many or a size class.

j_gene: TRBJ2-7
v_gene: TRBV5-6
abundance: NA
d_gene: TRBD2
CDR3aa: CASSFTAGGLYEQYF
CDR3nt: TGTGCCAGCAGCTTCACGGCGGGAGGTCTCTACGAGCAGTACTTC

j_gene: TRBJ1-4
v_gene: TRBV7-3
abundance: NA
d_gene: TRBD1
CDR3aa: CASSGGQGSEKLFF
CDR3nt: TGTGCCAGCAGCGGGGGACAGGGTAGCGAAAAACTGTTTTTT

j_gene: TRBJ1-4
v_gene: TRBV3-1/TRBV3-2
abundance: NA
d_gene: NA
CDR3aa: CASSLGRGSFGEKLFF
CDR3nt: TGTGCCAGCAGCCTCGGCAGGGGAAGTTTTGGGGAAAAACTGTTTTTT

j_gene: TRBJ2-2
v_gene: TRBV5-1
abundance: once
d_gene: TRBD2
CDR3aa: CASSLGSSGRAGELFF
CDR3nt: TGCGCCAGCAGCTTGGGATCCAGCGGGAGGGCCGGGGAGCTGTTTTTT

j_gene: TRBJ2-1
v_gene: TRBV28
abundance: NA
d_gene: TRBD2
CDR3aa: CASSPRTSGVSYNEQFF
CDR3nt: TGTGCCAGCAGTCCCCGGACTAGCGGGGTGTCCTACAATGAGCAGTTCTTC

j_gene: TRBJ2-7
v_gene: TRBV7-2
abundance: NA
d_gene: NA
CDR3aa: CASSSWTSSYEQYF
CDR3nt: TGTGCCAGCAGCTCCTGGACAAGCTCCTACGAGCAGTACTTC

j_gene: TRBJ1-1
v_gene: TRBV18
abundance: NA
d_gene: TRBD1
CDR3aa: CASSPSQGASTEAFF
CDR3nt: TGTGCCAGCTCACCGTCCCAGGGGGCGAGCACTGAAGCTTTCTTT

j_gene: TRBJ2-2
v_gene: TRBV7-2
abundance: NA
d_gene: TRBD2
CDR3aa: CASSLPSAGGVTGELFF
CDR3nt: TGTGCCAGCAGCTTACCGTCTGCGGGAGGGGTGACCGGGGAGCTGTTTTTT

j_gene: TRBJ1-1
v_gene: TRBV15
abundance: NA
d_gene: NA
CDR3aa: CATSRERVTEAFF
CDR3nt: TGTGCCACCAGCAGAGAAAGAGTTACTGAAGCTTTCTTT

j_gene: TRBJ2-1
v_gene: TRBV4-3
abundance: NA
d_gene: NA
CDR3aa: CASSQSQKPRYEQFF
CDR3nt: TGCGCCAGCAGCCAGTCTCAAAAGCCTAGATATGAGCAGTTCTTC

j_gene: TRBJ2-3
v_gene: TRBV19
abundance: NA
d_gene: TRBD2
CDR3aa: CASKSGSSDTQYF
CDR3nt: TGTGCCAGTAAGAGCGGGAGCTCAGATACGCAGTATTTT

j_gene: TRBJ1-2
v_gene: TRBV3-1/TRBV3-2
abundance: NA
d_gene: TRBD1
CDR3aa: CASSQSTGAVGYTF
CDR3nt: TGTGCCAGCAGCCAATCCACAGGGGCGGTTGGCTACACCTTC

j_gene: TRBJ1-3
v_gene: TRBV27
abundance: NA
d_gene: NA
CDR3aa: CASSSRGIVSGNTIYF
CDR3nt: TGTGCCAGCAGTTCTCGGGGTATAGTGTCTGGAAACACCATATATTTT

j_gene: TRBJ1-6
v_gene: TRBV7-2
abundance: NA
d_gene: NA
CDR3aa: CASSLFGQNSPLHF
CDR3nt: TGTGCCAGCAGCTTATTTGGTCAGAATTCACCCCTCCACTTT

j_gene: TRBJ2-2
v_gene: TRBV6-5
abundance: NA
d_gene: TRBD1
CDR3aa: CASSSRTGALTGELFF
CDR3nt: TGTGCCAGCAGTTCCCGGACAGGGGCTCTGACCGGGGAGCTGTTTTTT

j_gene: TRBJ2-7
v_gene: TRBV27
abundance: NA
d_gene: TRBD1
CDR3aa: CASSHRDRVNEQYF
CDR3nt: TGTGCCAGCAGTCACCGGGACAGGGTAAACGAGCAGTACTTC

j_gene: TRBJ2-5
v_gene: TRBV15
abundance: few
d_gene: TRBD1
CDR3aa: CATSRGDRGEGETQYF
CDR3nt: TGTGCCACCAGCAGAGGCGACAGGGGGGAAGGGGAGACCCAGTACTTC

j_gene: TRBJ1-1
v_gene: TRBV19
abundance: NA
d_gene: TRBD1
CDR3aa: CASRKGTADTEAFF
CDR3nt: TGTGCCAGTAGGAAGGGGACAGCTGACACTGAAGCTTTCTTT

j_gene: TRBJ1-3
v_gene: TRBV28
abundance: NA
d_gene: TRBD1
CDR3aa: CASSFPRGTSSGNTIYF
CDR3nt: TGTGCCAGCAGTTTCCCCAGGGGGACCTCCTCTGGAAACACCATATATTTT

j_gene: TRBJ2-1
v_gene: TRBV11-1
abundance: NA
d_gene: TRBD1
CDR3aa: CASSLYRGKQFF
CDR3nt: TGTGCCAGCAGCCTCTACAGGGGGAAGCAGTTCTTC